These 27 T cell receptor beta chains came from one sample sequenced in a study of identical twins. TCRdb redid the calling of the 5' RACE reads with MiXCR, one entry per CDR3 protein. The sample has 550,000 to 800,000 distinct CDR3 sequences, 7.1% seen once; the top ten hold around 1.6%. The sample was also linked to a second study, of yellow fever vaccine responses in identical twins.

Sequencing was carried out using PBMCs. These receptor sequences come from a young woman in good health.

The V gene is TRBV29-1, the J gene TRBJ1-1; 8 nucleotides agree with TRBD1. Trimming cost V 2 bases and J 5 bases; bases outside gene matches: 4. The CDR3 totals 13 residues. CDR1 SQVTM and CDR2 ANQGSEA come from the germline V gene. The CDR3 DNA sequence: TGCAGCGTTGAACAGGGGGCGCGGACTGAAGCTTTCTTT. Translated, it gives CSVEQGARTEAFF.

This clonotype was detected many times. The V gene is TRBV7-9, the J gene TRBJ2-7; 8 bases line up with TRBD1. From germline, CDR1 is SEHNR and CDR2 FQNEAQ (reference sequence). The ends lost 5 bases at V and 4 bases at J; junction bases unmatched: 4. The CDR3 runs to 13 residues. The CDR3 nucleotides read TGTGCCAGCAGCCCAGGGGGCAGGTACGAGCAGTACTTC. Residues: CASSPGGRYEQYF.

This clonotype was seen many times. The chain is built from TRBV3-1 and TRBJ1-1; no definite D call. CDR1 and CDR2 (germline): LGHDT, YNNKEL (reference sequence). The CDR3 runs 13 residues. V was shortened by 4 bases and J by 4 bases, with 10 bases between the two germline ends. The CDR3 DNA follows: TGTGCCAGCAGCCCATTCGGCATCACTGAAGCTTTCTTT. It yields the protein CASSPFGITEAFF.

The chain has TRBV24-1 and TRBJ2-3, with D perhaps TRBD2 (5 bases). This CDR3 contains 14 residues. The germline V gene has CDR1 KGHDR and CDR2 SFDVKD. V was trimmed by 0 bases and J by 4 bases, leaving 7 bases between them. The CDR3 bases are TGTGCCACCAGTGATTTGATGGAGGCAGATACGCAGTATTTT. Residues: CATSDLMEADTQYF.

This chain links TRBV20-1 with TRBJ2-3; D gene ambiguous. The CDR3 totals 13 residues. Trimming removed 3 bases from V and 0 bases from J, with 7 bases in between. Germline CDR1 DFQATT, CDR2 SNEGSKA (reference sequence). CDR3 in amino acids: CSASPPSTDTQYF. The CDR3 DNA sequence: TGCAGTGCTAGTCCGCCTAGCACAGATACGCAGTATTTT.

The chain has TRBV4-2 and TRBJ2-7; no definite D call. V lost 0 bases and J 4 bases, leaving 19 bases between the germline ends. The CDR3 has 17 amino acids. Germline CDR1 and CDR2: LGHNA and YNFKEQ. As DNA, the CDR3 is TGTGCCAGCAGCCAAGAAGATGCGGCGTTATCCCTTTACGAGCAGTACTTC. Translated: CASSQEDAALSLYEQYF.

This clonotype was picked up a small number of times. V and J are TRBV29-1 and TRBJ2-5; D is possibly TRBD1 or TRBD2 (5 bases each). Germline assignment: CDR1 SQVTM and CDR2 ANQGSEA. V was shortened by 3 bases and J by 0 bases, with 14 bases between the two germline ends. This CDR3 is 15 amino acids long. CDR3 bases: TGCAGCGTTGAGGGGGTTCGCCCGTACCAAGAGACCCAGTACTTC. It encodes CSVEGVRPYQETQYF. The entire variable domain, with the rest obtained from reference TRBV29-1 and TRBJ2-5, is as follows: SAVISQKPSRDICQRGTSLTIQCQVDSQVTMMFWYRQQPGQSLTLIATANQGSEATYESGFVIDKFPISRPNLTFSTLTVSNMSPEDSSIYLCSVEGVRPYQETQYFGPGTRLLVL.

This clonotype has a handful of counts. This chain uses TRBV29-1 with TRBJ2-3, with 11 bases lining up with TRBD2. Germline CDR1 is SQVTM and CDR2 is ANQGSEA. The CDR3 contains 16 residues. The ends lost 3 bases at V and 1 base at J; junction bases unmatched: 6. CDR3 sequence reads: CSVEGVTSGGTDTQYF. The CDR3 nucleotides read TGCAGCGTTGAGGGTGTGACTAGCGGGGGCACAGATACGCAGTATTTT.

Only a few counts were recorded for this clonotype. The J gene is TRBJ2-3, the V gene TRBV3-1; the match to TRBD2 covers 13 bases. Germline assignment: CDR1 LGHDT and CDR2 YNNKEL (reference sequence). This CDR3 region has 17 residues. The V segment lost 6 bases and the J segment 2 bases; nucleotides outside the gene matches: 8. In DNA form, the CDR3 reads TGTGCCAGCAGACCCACCGGGACTAGCGGGATCACAGATACGCAGTATTTT. Its translation is CASRPTGTSGITDTQYF.

This clonotype appeared a few times. This chain joins TRBV20-1 and TRBJ1-6, with D tentatively TRBD1 (5 bases). The CDR3 totals 14 residues. Germline loops: CDR1 DFQATT, CDR2 SNEGSKA (reference sequence). V lost 1 base and J 4 bases, leaving 8 bases between the germline ends. The CDR3 region is CSARVGPYNSPLHF. For the CDR3, the DNA is TGCAGTGCTAGAGTGGGGCCTTATAATTCACCCCTCCACTTT.

Only a few counts were recorded for this clonotype. The chain carries TRBV7-9 and TRBJ2-3; D is perhaps TRBD2 (7 bases). Trimming removed 10 bases at V and 1 base at J, with 15 bases between. The germline CDR1 and CDR2 sequences are SEHNR and FQNEAQ (reference sequence). CDR3 length equals 14 residues. The CDR3: CATPEGGGTDTQYF. The CDR3 DNA reads as TGTGCCACTCCTGAGGGGGGGGGCACAGATACGCAGTATTTT.

This clonotype was found many times. The genes are TRBV18 and TRBJ1-3; D unresolved. In germline, CDR1 is KGHSH, CDR2 LQKENI. Trimming shortened V by 2 bases and J by 0 bases, and 8 bases separated the two germline ends. This CDR3 has 15 residues. The CDR3 loop is CASSPSHSSGNTIYF. The CDR3 DNA reads TGTGCCAGCTCACCAAGCCACTCCTCTGGAAACACCATATATTTT. The entire variable domain, with the rest obtained from reference TRBV18 and TRBJ1-3, is as follows: NAGVMQNPRHLVRRRGQEARLRCSPMKGHSHVYWYRQLPEEGLKFMVYLQKENIIDESGMPKERFSAEFPKEGPSILRIQQVVRGDSAAYFCASSPSHSSGNTIYFGEGSWLTVV.

This rearrangement joins TRBV6-6 to TRBJ2-3, with D possibly TRBD2 on 6 matching bases. V lost 2 bases and J lost 2, with 20 bases in between. This CDR3 is built from 18 residues. Germline loops: CDR1 MNHNY, CDR2 SVGAGI (reference sequence). CDR3 residues: CASSYLLTGAEITDTQYF. As DNA, the CDR3 is TGTGCCAGCAGTTACCTACTCACGGGAGCAGAAATCACAGATACGCAGTATTTT.

This clonotype appeared a few times. The J gene is TRBJ1-5, the V gene TRBV19, with TRBD1 identical over 9 bases. The CDR3 sequence is 12 residues long. Germline-derived CDR1 and CDR2 are LNHDA and SQIVND (reference sequence). J was trimmed by 9 bases and V by 9 bases; bases with no gene match: 6. The CDR3 protein is CASGTGQGPQHF. In nucleotides, the CDR3 is TGTGCCAGCGGGACAGGGCAAGGGCCCCAGCATTTT. The entire variable domain, with the rest obtained from reference TRBV19 and TRBJ1-5, is as follows: DGGITQSPKYLFRKEGQNVTLSCEQNLNHDAMYWYRQDPGQGLRLIYYSQIVNDFQKGDIAEGYSVSREKKESFPLTVTSAQKNPTAFYLCASGTGQGPQHFGDGTRLSIL.

V is TRBV5-1 and J is TRBJ2-3; 11 bases map to TRBD2. CDR1 is SGHRS and CDR2 is YFSETQ in the germline V gene. This CDR3 has 16 residues. The V segment lost 5 bases and the J segment 2 bases; nucleotides outside the gene matches: 7. The CDR3 region has the DNA TGCGCCAGCAGACCGCGACTAGCGGGACCCACAGATACGCAGTATTTT. Translation: CASRPRLAGPTDTQYF.

This clonotype was seen many times. The CDR3 coding sequence is TGTGCCAGCAGCGCGGAACTAGCGGCTAACACAGATACGCAGTATTTT. Amino acids: CASSAELAANTDTQYF. This chain joins TRBV5-5 and TRBJ2-3; 8 bases are shared with TRBD2. This CDR3 region has 16 residues. With 4 bases clipped from V and 2 bases from J, the junction kept 9 bases outside the gene matches. The germline V gene has CDR1 SGHKS and CDR2 YYEKEE (reference sequence).

CDR3 sequence: CSARAIVPGLANYEQYF. The CDR3 coding sequence is TGCAGTGCTAGAGCCATTGTCCCGGGACTAGCGAACTACGAGCAGTACTTC. The chain links TRBV20-1 to TRBJ2-7; 10 bases match TRBD2. The CDR3 contains 17 residues. J was trimmed by 3 bases and V by 1 base; bases with no gene match: 12. CDR1 DFQATT and CDR2 SNEGSKA come from the germline V gene (reference sequence).

This clonotype was detected a few times. The CDR3 DNA reads as TGTGCTAGTGGTTCCGGGGACCCCAGCACCGGGGAGCTGTTTTTT. It is translated as CASGSGDPSTGELFF. This chain joins TRBV12-5 and TRBJ2-2; D is perhaps TRBD1 or TRBD2 (5 bases each). Germline V CDR1 and CDR2: LGHNT, FRNRAP. The ends were cut back, 4 bases at V and 4 bases at J, with 13 bases in the middle. This CDR3 is built from 15 residues.

This clonotype was counted between two and nine times. The rearrangement links TRBV12-3 or TRBV12-4 to TRBJ2-7; 7 bases are shared with TRBD2. CDR3 length: 15 residues. V lost 5 bases and J lost 2; bases outside the gene matches: 9. The CDR3 region is CASSPPWGGPYEQYF. The CDR3 DNA reads as TGTGCCAGCAGTCCCCCTTGGGGGGGTCCCTACGAGCAGTACTTC.

The CDR3 DNA reads TGTGCCAGCACCGAGGGGCGGAGGGCGCGTGGGGAGCTGTTTTTT. Translating it yields CASTEGRRARGELFF. The V gene is TRBV28, the J gene TRBJ2-2, with D perhaps matching TRBD2 (6 bases). The V end lost 7 bases, the J end lost 8 bases, and 20 bases lay between the germline ends. Germline values: CDR1 MDHEN, CDR2 SYDVKM. The CDR3 length is 15 residues.

This clonotype was seen ten or more times. The chain is built from TRBV28 and TRBJ2-3; perhaps TRBD1 as D (6 bases). The V gene's germline CDR1 is MDHEN and CDR2 SYDVKM. Trimming removed 3 bases from V and 1 base from J, with 14 bases in between. The CDR3 sequence is 16 residues long. For the CDR3, the DNA is TGTGCCAGCAGTTTTCCCAGATCAGGGGGCACAGATACGCAGTATTTT. Encoded protein: CASSFPRSGGTDTQYF.

A few counts support this clonotype. The rearrangement joins TRBV7-8 to TRBJ2-1; TRBD2 matches at 12 bases. In germline, CDR1 is SGHVS, CDR2 FQNEAQ. The CDR3 length is 15 residues. Trimming cost V 5 bases and J 9 bases; bases outside gene matches: 8. The CDR3 nucleotides are TGTGCCAGCAGCCCTAGGACTAGCGGGGCCGGTGAGCAGTTCTTC. Translating it yields CASSPRTSGAGEQFF.

This clonotype was found many times. The chain combines TRBV7-6 with TRBJ1-6; 7 nucleotides align to TRBD1. The CDR3 spans 13 residues. V shed 5 bases and J 10 bases; nucleotides not matched to a gene: 5. The germline gives CDR1 SGHVS, CDR2 FNYEAQ. CDR3 bases: TGTGCCAGCAGCGAAACAGGGGCCTCACCCCTCCACTTT. This gives the protein CASSETGASPLHF.

This clonotype showed up many times. This sequence joins TRBV29-1 and TRBJ2-1, with TRBD1 matching 9 bases. The CDR3 runs to 17 residues. Germline loops: CDR1 SQVTM, CDR2 ANQGSEA. V was pared by 4 bases and J by 0 bases, with 10 bases of the junction left unmatched. The CDR3 region is CSVAWTGAGSSYNEQFF. In nucleotides, the CDR3 is TGCAGCGTTGCCTGGACAGGGGCGGGCAGCTCCTACAATGAGCAGTTCTTC.

A few counts support this clonotype. CDR3 in amino acids: CSARRQAEQFF. CDR3 sequence (DNA): TGCAGTGCTAGGCGACAGGCCGAGCAGTTCTTC. This chain uses TRBV20-1 with TRBJ2-1, with a weak D call TRBD1 (6 bases). V lost 3 bases, J lost 10 bases, and 10 bases lay in between. Germline values: CDR1 DFQATT, CDR2 SNEGSKA (reference sequence). CDR3 size: 11 residues.

The chain employs TRBV11-2 and TRBJ2-4; D is unclear. V was clipped by 5 bases and J by 6 bases, with 11 bases between them. The germline V gene has CDR1 SGHAT and CDR2 FQNNGV. CDR3 length: 13 amino acids. Written as DNA, the CDR3 is TGTGCCAGCAGCCCCCAGGTTGGAAACATTCAGTACTTC. Its translation is CASSPQVGNIQYF.

This clonotype was recorded at least ten times. J is TRBJ1-2 and V is TRBV20-1, with 7 bases lining up with TRBD1. Germline trimming cut 3 bases from V and 2 bases from J; bases unmatched to any gene: 6. Germline V CDR1 and CDR2: DFQATT, SNEGSKA (reference sequence). The CDR3 consists of 14 residues. As DNA, the CDR3 is TGCAGTGCTAGTACAGGGGATGGGAACTATGGCTACACCTTC. Protein: CSASTGDGNYGYTF.